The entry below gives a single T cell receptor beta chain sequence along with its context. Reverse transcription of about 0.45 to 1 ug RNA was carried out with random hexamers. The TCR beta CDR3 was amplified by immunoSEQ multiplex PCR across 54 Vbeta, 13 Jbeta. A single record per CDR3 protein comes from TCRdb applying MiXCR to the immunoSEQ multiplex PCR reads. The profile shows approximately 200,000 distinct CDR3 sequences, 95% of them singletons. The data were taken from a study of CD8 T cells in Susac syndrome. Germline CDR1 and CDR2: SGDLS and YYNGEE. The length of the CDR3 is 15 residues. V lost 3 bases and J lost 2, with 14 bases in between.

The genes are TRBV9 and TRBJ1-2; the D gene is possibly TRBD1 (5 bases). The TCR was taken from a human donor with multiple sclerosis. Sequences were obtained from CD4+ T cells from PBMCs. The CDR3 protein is CASSEQDRPNYGYTF. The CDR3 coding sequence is TGTGCCAGCAGCGAACAGGACCGACCCAACTATGGCTACACCTTC.